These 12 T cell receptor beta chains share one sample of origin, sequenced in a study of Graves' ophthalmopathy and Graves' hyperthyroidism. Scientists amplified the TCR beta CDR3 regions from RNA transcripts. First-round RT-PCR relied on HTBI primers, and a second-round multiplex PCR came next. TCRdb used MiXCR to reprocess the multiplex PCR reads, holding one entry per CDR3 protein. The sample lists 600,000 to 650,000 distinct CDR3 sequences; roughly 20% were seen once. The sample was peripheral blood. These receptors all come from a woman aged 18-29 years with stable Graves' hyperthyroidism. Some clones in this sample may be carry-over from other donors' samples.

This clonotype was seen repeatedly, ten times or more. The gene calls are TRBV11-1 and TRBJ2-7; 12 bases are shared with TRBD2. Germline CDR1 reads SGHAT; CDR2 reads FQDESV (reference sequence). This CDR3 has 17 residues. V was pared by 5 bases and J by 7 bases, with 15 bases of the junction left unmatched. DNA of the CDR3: TGTGCCAGCAGCCTGACATTCAGACTAGCGGGAGTGAGTGAGCAGTACTTC. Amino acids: CASSLTFRLAGVSEQYF. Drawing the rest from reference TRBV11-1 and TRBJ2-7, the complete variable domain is EAEVAQSPRYKITEKSQAVAFWCDPISGHATLYWYRQILGQGPELLVQFQDESVVDDSQLPKDRFSAERLKGVDSTLKIQPAELGDSAMYLCASSLTFRLAGVSEQYFGPGTRLTVT.

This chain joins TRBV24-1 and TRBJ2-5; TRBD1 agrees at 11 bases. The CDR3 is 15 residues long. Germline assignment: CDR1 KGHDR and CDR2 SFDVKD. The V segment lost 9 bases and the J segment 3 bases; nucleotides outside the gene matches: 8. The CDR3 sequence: CATAQAGQGEETQYF. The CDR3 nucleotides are TGTGCCACCGCCCAGGCGGGACAGGGGGAAGAGACCCAGTACTTC.

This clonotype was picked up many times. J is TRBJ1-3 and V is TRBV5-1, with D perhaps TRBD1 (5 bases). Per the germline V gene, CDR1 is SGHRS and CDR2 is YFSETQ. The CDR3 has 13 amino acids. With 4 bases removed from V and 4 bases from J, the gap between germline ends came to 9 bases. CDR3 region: CASSPGLGNTIYF. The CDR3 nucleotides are TGCGCCAGCAGCCCGGGGCTCGGAAACACCATATATTTT. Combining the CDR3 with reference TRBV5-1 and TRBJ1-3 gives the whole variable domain KAGVTQTPRYLIKTRGQQVTLSCSPISGHRSVSWYQQTPGQGLQFLFEYFSETQRNKGNFPGRFSGRQFSNSRSEMNVSTLELGDSALYLCASSPGLGNTIYFGEGSWLTVV.

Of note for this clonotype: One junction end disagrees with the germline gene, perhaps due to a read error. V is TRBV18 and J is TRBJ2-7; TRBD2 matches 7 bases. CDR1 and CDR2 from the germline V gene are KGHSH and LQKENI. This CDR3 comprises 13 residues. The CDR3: CASSPTSPGGMDF. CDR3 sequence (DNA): TGTGCCAGCTCACCAACCTCACCGGGGGGAATGGACTTC. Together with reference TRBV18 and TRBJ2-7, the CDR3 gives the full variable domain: NAGVMQNPRHLVRRRGQEARLRCSPMKGHSHVYWYRQLPEEGLKFMVYLQKENIIDESGMPKERFSAEFPKEGPSILRIQQVVRGDSAAYFCASSPTSPGGMDFGPGTRLTVT.

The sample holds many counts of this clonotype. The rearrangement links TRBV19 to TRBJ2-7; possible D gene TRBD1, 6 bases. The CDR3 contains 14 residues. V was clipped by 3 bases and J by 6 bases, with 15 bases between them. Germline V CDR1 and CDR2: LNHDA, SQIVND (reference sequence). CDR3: CASSIGHRAGEQYF. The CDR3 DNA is TGTGCCAGTAGTATTGGCCACAGGGCCGGCGAGCAGTACTTC.

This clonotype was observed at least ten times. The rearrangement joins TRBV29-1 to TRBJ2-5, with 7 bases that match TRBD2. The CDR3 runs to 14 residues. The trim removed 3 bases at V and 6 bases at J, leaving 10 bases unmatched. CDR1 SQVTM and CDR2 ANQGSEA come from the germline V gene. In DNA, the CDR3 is TGCAGCGTTGATGGCGGGGGTTCTACCAAGACCCAGTACTTC. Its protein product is CSVDGGGSTKTQYF.

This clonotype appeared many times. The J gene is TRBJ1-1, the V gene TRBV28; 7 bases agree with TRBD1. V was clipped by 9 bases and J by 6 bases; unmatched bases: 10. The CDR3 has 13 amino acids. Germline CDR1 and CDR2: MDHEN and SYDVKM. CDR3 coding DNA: TGTGCCAGTCGGGACAGACTTGACGCTGAAGCTTTCTTT. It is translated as CASRDRLDAEAFF.

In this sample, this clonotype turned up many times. CDR3 amino acids: CASSTGRVTQHF. CDR3 nucleotide sequence: TGTGCCAGCAGTACGGGGCGGGTGACCCAGCATTTT. The chain combines TRBV6-2 or TRBV6-3 with TRBJ1-5; tentative D call: TRBD1 (5 bases). The CDR3 contains 12 residues. Trimming pared 5 bases from V and 11 bases from J, leaving 13 bases between. Germline V lookup: CDR1 MNHEY, CDR2 SVGEGT.

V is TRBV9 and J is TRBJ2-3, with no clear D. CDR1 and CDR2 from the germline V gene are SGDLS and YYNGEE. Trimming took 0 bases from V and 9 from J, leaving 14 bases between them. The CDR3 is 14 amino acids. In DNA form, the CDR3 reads TGTGCCAGCAGCGTAGAGCCCGGCACAAACACGCAGTATTTT. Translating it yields CASSVEPGTNTQYF.

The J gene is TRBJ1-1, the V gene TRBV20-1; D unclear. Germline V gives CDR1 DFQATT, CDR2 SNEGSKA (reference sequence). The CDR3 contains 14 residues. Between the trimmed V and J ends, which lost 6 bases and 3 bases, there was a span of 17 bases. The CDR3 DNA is TGCAGTGCCCCGAAGGAGGGTGTGGACACTGAAGCTTTCTTT. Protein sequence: CSAPKEGVDTEAFF.

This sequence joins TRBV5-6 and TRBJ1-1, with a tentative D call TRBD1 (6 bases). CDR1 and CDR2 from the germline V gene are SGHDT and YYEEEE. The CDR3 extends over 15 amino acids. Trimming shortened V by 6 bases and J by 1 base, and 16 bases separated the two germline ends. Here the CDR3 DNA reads TGTGCCAGCACCCTCCAGGGCAGGGGGAACACTGAAGCTTTCTTT. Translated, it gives CASTLQGRGNTEAFF.

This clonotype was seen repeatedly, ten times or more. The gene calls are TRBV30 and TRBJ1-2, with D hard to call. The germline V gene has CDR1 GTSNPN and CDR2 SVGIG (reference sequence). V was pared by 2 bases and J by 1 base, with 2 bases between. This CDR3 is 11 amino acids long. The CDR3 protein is CAWSYNYGYTF. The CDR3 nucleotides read TGTGCCTGGAGTTATAACTATGGCTACACCTTC.